This T cell receptor (beta chain) was recorded in a study of shared clonotypes between healthy human individuals. Germline V gene lookup returns CDR1 MDHEN and CDR2 SYDVKM. The CDR3 spans 15 residues. A remark on this clone: The junction departs from germline at one end; a sequencing error may be responsible.

Only in-frame clones appear in the TCRdb table, and some are missing; sequencing was by immunoSEQ multiplex PCR. This table holds about 2.4 million clones, roughly 93% found once. The source material was naive CD4+ T cells from PBMCs. The sample's subset: CD45RA+ positively selected. This TCR was sampled from a man aged 18 to 30 in good health. Some clones in this sample may be carry-over from other donors' samples. This chain links TRBV28 with TRBJ2-5; 8 bases agree with TRBD2. CDR3 DNA: TGTGCCTGCAGTAGGCTAGCGGGCTCTCAAGAGACCCAGTACTTC. Translated, it gives CACSRLAGSQETQYF.